This T cell receptor beta chain comes out of a study of blood T cell repertoires in COVID-19. TCRdb's table, derived via immunoSEQ multiplex PCR, lists solely in-frame clones and lacks some. The data hold a few hundred thousand clones, with nearly 85% observed a single time. V lost 4 bases, J lost 3 bases, and 10 bases lay in between. CDR3 length: 13 residues. In germline, CDR1 is SSHAT, CDR2 FNYEAQ (reference sequence). The sequenced sample consisted of peripheral blood. The genes are TRBV7-7 and TRBJ2-7; possibly TRBD2 for D (5 bases). This sequence originates from a woman aged 25-40 years with COVID-19, enrolled during active disease. CDR3 DNA sequence: TGTGCCAGCAGCTCCGGACTTAACTACGAGCAGTACTTC. Its translation is CASSSGLNYEQYF.